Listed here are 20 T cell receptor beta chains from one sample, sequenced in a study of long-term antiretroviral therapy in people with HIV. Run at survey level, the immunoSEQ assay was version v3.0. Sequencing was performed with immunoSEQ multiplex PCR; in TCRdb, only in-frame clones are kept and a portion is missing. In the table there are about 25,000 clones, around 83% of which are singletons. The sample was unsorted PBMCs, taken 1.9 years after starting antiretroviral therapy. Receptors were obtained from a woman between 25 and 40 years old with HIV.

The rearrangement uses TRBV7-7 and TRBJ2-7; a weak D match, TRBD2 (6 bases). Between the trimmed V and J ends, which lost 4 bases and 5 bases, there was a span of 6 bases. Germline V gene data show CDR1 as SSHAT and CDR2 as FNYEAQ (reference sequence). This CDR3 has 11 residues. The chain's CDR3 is CASSSGDEQYF. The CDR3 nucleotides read TGTGCCAGCAGCTCGGGGGACGAGCAGTACTTC.

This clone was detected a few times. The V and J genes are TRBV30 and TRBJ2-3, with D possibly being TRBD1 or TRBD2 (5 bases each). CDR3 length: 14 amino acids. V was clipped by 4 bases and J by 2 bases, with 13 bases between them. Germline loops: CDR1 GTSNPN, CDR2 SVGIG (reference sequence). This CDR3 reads CAWNGGFPTDTQYF. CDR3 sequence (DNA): TGTGCCTGGAATGGGGGATTCCCCACAGATACGCAGTATTTT.

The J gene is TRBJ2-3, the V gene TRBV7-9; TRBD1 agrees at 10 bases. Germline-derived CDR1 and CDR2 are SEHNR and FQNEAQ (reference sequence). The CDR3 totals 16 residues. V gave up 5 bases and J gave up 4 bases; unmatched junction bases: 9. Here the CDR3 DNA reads TGTGCCAGCAGCCACACCCCGGGACAGGGGCCAGATACGCAGTATTTT. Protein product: CASSHTPGQGPDTQYF.

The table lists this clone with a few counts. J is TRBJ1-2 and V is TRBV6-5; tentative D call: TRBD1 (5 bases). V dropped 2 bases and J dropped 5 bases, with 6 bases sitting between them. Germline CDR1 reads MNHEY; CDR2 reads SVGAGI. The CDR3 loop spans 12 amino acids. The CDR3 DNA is TGTGCCAGCAGTTACGCAGGGTATGGCTACACCTTC. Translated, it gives CASSYAGYGYTF.

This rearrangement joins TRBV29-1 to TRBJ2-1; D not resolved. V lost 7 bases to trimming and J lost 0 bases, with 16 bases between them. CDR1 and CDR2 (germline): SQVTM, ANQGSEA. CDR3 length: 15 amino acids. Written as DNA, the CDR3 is TGCAGCGCGAACAGAGGTTCGAGCTCCTACAATGAGCAGTTCTTC. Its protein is CSANRGSSSYNEQFF.

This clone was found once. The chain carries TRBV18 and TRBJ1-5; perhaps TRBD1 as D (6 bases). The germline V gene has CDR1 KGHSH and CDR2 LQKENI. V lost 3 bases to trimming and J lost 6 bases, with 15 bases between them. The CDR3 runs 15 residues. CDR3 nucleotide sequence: TGTGCCAGCTCACCGGAGTGGGGGGGCGGTCAGCCCCAGCATTTT. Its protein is CASSPEWGGGQPQHF.

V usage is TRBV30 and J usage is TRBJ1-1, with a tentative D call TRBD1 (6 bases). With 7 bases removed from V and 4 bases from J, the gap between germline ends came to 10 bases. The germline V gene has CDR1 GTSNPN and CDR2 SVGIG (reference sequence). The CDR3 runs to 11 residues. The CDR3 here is CASGAITEAFF. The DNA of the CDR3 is TGTGCCTCAGGGGCGATCACTGAAGCTTTCTTT. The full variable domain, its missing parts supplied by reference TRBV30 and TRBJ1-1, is SQTIHQWPATLVQPVGSPLSLECTVEGTSNPNLYWYRQAAGRGLQLLFYSVGIGQISSEVPQNLSASRPQDRQFILSSKKLLLSDSGFYLCASGAITEAFFGQGTRLTVV.

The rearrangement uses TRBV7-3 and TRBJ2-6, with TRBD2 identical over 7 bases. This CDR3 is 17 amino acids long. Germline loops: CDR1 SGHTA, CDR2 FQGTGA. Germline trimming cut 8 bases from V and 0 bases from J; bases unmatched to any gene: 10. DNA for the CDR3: TGTGCCAGCGGTACGGGGGGATCCCCCTCTGGGGCCAACGTCCTGACTTTC. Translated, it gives CASGTGGSPSGANVLTF. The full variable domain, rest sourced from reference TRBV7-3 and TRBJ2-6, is GAGVSQTPSNKVTEKGKYVELRCDPISGHTALYWYRQSLGQGPEFLIYFQGTGAADDSGLPNDRFFAVRPEGSVSTLKIQRTERGDSAVYLCASGTGGSPSGANVLTFGAGSRLTVL.

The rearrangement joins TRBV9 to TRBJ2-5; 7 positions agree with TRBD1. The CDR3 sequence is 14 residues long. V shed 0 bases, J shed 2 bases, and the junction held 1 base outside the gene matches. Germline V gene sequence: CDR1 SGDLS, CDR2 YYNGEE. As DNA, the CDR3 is TGTGCCAGCAGCGTAGAGACAGGGCAAGAGACCCAGTACTTC. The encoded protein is CASSVETGQETQYF.

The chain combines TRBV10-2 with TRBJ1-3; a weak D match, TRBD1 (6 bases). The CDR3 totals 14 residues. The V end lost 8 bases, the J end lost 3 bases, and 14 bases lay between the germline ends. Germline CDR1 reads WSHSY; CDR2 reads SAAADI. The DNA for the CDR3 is TGCGCCAGCGGGGGGCGCGGCGGTGGAAACACCATATATTTT. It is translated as CASGGRGGGNTIYF.

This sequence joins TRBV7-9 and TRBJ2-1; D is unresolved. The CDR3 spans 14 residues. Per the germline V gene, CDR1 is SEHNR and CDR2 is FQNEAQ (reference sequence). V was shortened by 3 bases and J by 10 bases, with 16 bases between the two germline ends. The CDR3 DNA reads TGTGCCAGCAGCTTTCGGCTCTTGACCGAAGAGCAGTTCTTC. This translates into CASSFRLLTEEQFF. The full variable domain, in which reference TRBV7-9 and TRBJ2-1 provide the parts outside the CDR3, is DTGVSQNPRHKITKRGQNVTFRCDPISEHNRLYWYRQTLGQGPEFLTYFQNEAQLEKSRLLSDRFSAERPKGSFSTLEIQRTEQGDSAMYLCASSFRLLTEEQFFGPGTRLTVL.

CDR3 region: CASSLGFTDTQYF. The CDR3 DNA reads TGCGCCAGCAGCTTGGGTTTCACAGATACGCAGTATTTT. V gene TRBV5-1 combines with J gene TRBJ2-3; D unresolved. The germline V gene encodes CDR1 SGHRS and CDR2 YFSETQ. CDR3 length equals 13 residues. V was clipped by 0 bases and J by 2 bases, with 4 bases between them.

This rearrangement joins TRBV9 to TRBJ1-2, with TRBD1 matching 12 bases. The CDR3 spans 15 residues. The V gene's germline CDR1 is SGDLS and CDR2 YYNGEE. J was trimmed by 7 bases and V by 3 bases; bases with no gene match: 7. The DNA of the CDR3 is TGTGCCAGCAGCGCGACCGGGACAGGGGGCTTTGGCTACACCTTC. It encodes CASSATGTGGFGYTF.

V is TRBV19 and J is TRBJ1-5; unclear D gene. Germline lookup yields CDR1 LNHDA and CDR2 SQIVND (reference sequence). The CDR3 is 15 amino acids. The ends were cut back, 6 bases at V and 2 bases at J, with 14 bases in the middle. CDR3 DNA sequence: TGTGCCAGTAGACAAGGGATAACCCGCAATCAGCCCCAGCATTTT. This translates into CASRQGITRNQPQHF.

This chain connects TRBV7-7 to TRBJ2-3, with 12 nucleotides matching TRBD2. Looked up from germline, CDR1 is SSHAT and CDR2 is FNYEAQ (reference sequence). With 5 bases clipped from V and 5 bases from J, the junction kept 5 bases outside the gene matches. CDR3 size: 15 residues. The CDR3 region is CASSLLAGGLDTQYF. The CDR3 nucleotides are TGTGCCAGCAGCCTACTAGCGGGGGGTTTAGATACGCAGTATTTT. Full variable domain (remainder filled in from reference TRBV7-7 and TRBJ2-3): GAGVSQSPRYKVTKRGQDVTLRCDPISSHATLYWYQQALGQGPEFLTYFNYEAQPDKSGLPSDRFSAERPEGSISTLTIQRTEQRDSAMYRCASSLLAGGLDTQYFGPGTRLTVL.

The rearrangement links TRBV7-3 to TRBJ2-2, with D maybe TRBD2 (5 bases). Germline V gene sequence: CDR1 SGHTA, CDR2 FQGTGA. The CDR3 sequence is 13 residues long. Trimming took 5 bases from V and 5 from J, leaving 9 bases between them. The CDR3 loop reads CASSPTRTGELFF. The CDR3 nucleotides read TGTGCCAGCAGCCCAACTAGAACCGGGGAGCTGTTTTTT.

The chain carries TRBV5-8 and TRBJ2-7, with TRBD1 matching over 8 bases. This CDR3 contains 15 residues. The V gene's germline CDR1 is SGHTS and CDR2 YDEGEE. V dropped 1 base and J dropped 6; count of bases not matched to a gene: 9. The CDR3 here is CASSLHGQGFGEQYV. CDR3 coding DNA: TGTGCCAGCAGCTTGCATGGACAGGGTTTCGGCGAGCAGTACGTC.

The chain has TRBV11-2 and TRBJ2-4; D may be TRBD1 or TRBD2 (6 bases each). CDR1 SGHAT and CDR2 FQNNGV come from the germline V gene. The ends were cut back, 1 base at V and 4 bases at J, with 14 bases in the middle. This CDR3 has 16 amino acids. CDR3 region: CASSLGGGQGKNIQYF. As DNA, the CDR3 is TGTGCCAGCAGCTTAGGAGGGGGGCAGGGAAAAAACATTCAGTACTTC.

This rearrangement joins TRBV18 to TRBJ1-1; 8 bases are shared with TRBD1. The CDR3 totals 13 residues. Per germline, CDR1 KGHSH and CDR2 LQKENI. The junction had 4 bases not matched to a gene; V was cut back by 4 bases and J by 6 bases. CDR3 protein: CASSQNRGAEAFF. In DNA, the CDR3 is TGTGCCAGCTCACAGAACAGGGGGGCTGAAGCTTTCTTT.

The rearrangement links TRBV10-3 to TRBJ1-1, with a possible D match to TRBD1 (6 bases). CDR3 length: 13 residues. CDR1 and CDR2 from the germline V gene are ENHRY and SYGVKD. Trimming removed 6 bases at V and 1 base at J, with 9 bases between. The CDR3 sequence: CAISPQGNTEAFF. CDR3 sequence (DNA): TGTGCCATCAGCCCACAGGGGAACACTGAAGCTTTCTTT.